These 27 T cell receptor beta chains share one sample of origin, sequenced in a study of CD8 T cells in ankylosing spondylitis. TCRdb itself ran the 5' RACE reads through MiXCR, one entry per CDR3 protein. The sample includes 130,000 to 150,000 distinct CDR3 sequences, roughly 8.3% of them seen just once. Sequencing was done on a sample of synovial fluid, either unsorted or a sorted T cell fraction (not recorded which). The receptors originated from a male donor with ankylosing spondylitis.

This clonotype came up a few times. V usage is TRBV4-2 and J usage is TRBJ2-1; TRBD2 agrees at 7 bases. The J segment lost 6 bases and the V segment lost 6 bases, leaving 14 bases of the junction unmatched. Germline lookup yields CDR1 LGHNA and CDR2 YNFKEQ. The CDR3 runs 16 residues. As DNA, the CDR3 is TGTGCCAGCAGACCAAGTACAAGGGAGGGCCTCAATGAGCAGTTCTTC. This gives the protein CASRPSTREGLNEQFF.

Only one count was recorded for this clonotype. This may stem from a read error, because a much larger clone lies one nucleotide away. As the CDR3 is not closed by the conserved phenylalanine or tryptophan, this likely results from a read error. The rearrangement joins TRBV9 to TRBJ2-7; TRBD1 matches 9 bases. V was clipped by 3 bases and J by 3 bases; unmatched bases: 7. Germline values: CDR1 SGDLS, CDR2 YYNGEE. This CDR3 contains 15 residues. This chain's CDR3 is CASSARQGGYYEQYL. The CDR3 nucleotides are TGTGCCAGCAGCGCCCGACAGGGGGGCTACTACGAGCAGTACCTC.

This clonotype has only a few counts. V is TRBV6-2 or TRBV6-3 and J is TRBJ2-2; D may be TRBD2 (6 bases). V was clipped by 2 bases and J by 2 bases, with 12 bases between them. The CDR3 consists of 16 residues. In germline, CDR1 is MNHEY, CDR2 SVGEGT. The DNA of the CDR3 is TGTGCCAGCAGTTACCCTACTAGCTTAAACACCGGGGAGCTGTTTTTT. This codes for CASSYPTSLNTGELFF.

This clonotype was counted at least ten times. The chain carries TRBV20-1 and TRBJ2-3, with TRBD1 matching 7 bases. The CDR3 is 13 residues long. V lost 5 bases, J lost 7 bases, and 9 bases stayed unmatched. Germline assignment: CDR1 DFQATT and CDR2 SNEGSKA (reference sequence). CDR3 bases: TGCAGTGCTTTAAGACAGGGCGTGAATACGCAGTATTTT. It is translated as CSALRQGVNTQYF.

The V gene is TRBV10-1, the J gene TRBJ2-7; D is ambiguous. Per the germline V gene, CDR1 is WNHNN and CDR2 is SYGVQD (reference sequence). Trimming removed 2 bases at V and 5 bases at J, with 10 bases between. The CDR3 contains 13 residues. The CDR3 sequence: CASSEPAADEQYF. In DNA, the CDR3 is TGCGCCAGCAGTGAGCCGGCAGCTGACGAGCAGTACTTC.

In this sample, this clonotype turned up many times. The chain couples TRBV20-1 to TRBJ2-7; D ambiguous. CDR3 length: 13 residues. Germline V gives CDR1 DFQATT, CDR2 SNEGSKA (reference sequence). The germline V and J ends were trimmed by 5 bases and 1 base, with 12 bases remaining between them. The CDR3 DNA is TGCAGTGCTGCGGACCCTGGGTCCTACGAGCAGTACTTC. Translating it yields CSAADPGSYEQYF.

There are a few counts of this clonotype. The V call is TRBV10-3, the J call TRBJ1-5; D is ambiguous. This CDR3 region has 14 residues. The V and J ends lost 3 bases and 2 bases respectively, with 8 bases between them. Germline V gives CDR1 ENHRY, CDR2 SYGVKD. CDR3 protein: CAISEARGNQPQHF. As DNA, the CDR3 is TGTGCCATCAGTGAAGCGAGGGGCAATCAGCCCCAGCATTTT.

This clonotype was observed a handful of times. The rearrangement links TRBV6-2 or TRBV6-3 to TRBJ1-5, with D perhaps TRBD1 (6 bases). The CDR3 is 14 amino acids. In germline, CDR1 is MNHEY, CDR2 SVGEGT. V was clipped by 6 bases and J by 7 bases, with 16 bases between them. As DNA, the CDR3 is TGTGCCAGCAGCCAAAGTACAGGGAGACAGCCCCAGCATTTT. Amino acid sequence: CASSQSTGRQPQHF.

The chain employs TRBV25-1 and TRBJ2-3; D may be TRBD2 (7 bases). The germline V gene has CDR1 MGHDK and CDR2 SYGVNS. The CDR3 length is 17 residues. Trimming left V 3 bases short and J 6 bases short, with 22 bases between. CDR3 DNA: TGTGCCAGCAGTGATGAGGGGGGGCTTCTGATTGGGGATACGCAGTATTTT. The encoded protein is CASSDEGGLLIGDTQYF.

This clonotype was found a few times. This chain uses TRBV18 with TRBJ1-4; D is ambiguous. V was clipped by 3 bases and J by 12 bases, with 14 bases between them. This CDR3 is built from 13 residues. Germline CDR1 and CDR2: KGHSH and LQKENI. CDR3 DNA: TGTGCCAGCTCACCGCCCATGCCCCGGGAACTGTTTTTT. Amino acid sequence: CASSPPMPRELFF.

Notes on this clonotype: A much larger clone differs by one base, so this may be a read error. V is TRBV29-1 and J is TRBJ2-3; TRBD2 might be the D (5 bases). This CDR3 is 15 amino acids long. V was pared by 3 bases and J by 2 bases, with 15 bases between. Germline V gene lookup returns CDR1 SQVTM and CDR2 ANQGSEA. The CDR3 sequence is CSVERAGPDTDTQYF. In DNA, the CDR3 is TGCAGCGTTGAGAGGGCAGGACCTGACACAGATACGCAGTATTTT.

This clonotype was counted at least ten times. V gene TRBV29-1 combines with J gene TRBJ2-1; 10 positions match TRBD1. Losses at the gene ends were 8 bases for V and 7 bases for J; bases not matched to a gene: 14. The V gene's germline CDR1 is SQVTM and CDR2 ANQGSEA. The CDR3 contains 15 residues. CDR3 loop: CSSTGGQGLENEQFF. CDR3 bases: TGCAGCTCGACGGGGGGACAGGGGTTAGAGAATGAGCAGTTCTTC.

The V gene is TRBV2, the J gene TRBJ2-3; D remains ambiguous. There are 13 residues in the CDR3. V was trimmed by 8 bases and J by 6 bases, leaving 15 bases between them. Germline CDR1 SNHLY, CDR2 FYNNEI. The DNA of the CDR3 is TGTGCCAGCGACTCCCCAAGTTCGGATACGCAGTATTTT. This translates into CASDSPSSDTQYF.

This clonotype counts as medium-sized (0.01 to 0.1%). The genes are TRBV6-1 and TRBJ2-3; no reliable D call. Germline CDR1 reads MNHNS; CDR2 reads SASEGT. The germline V and J ends were trimmed by 1 base and 5 bases, with 13 bases remaining between them. The CDR3 runs to 15 residues. The DNA of the CDR3 is TGTGCCAGCAGTGAAGACCCGCGCAGCGTAGATACGCAGTATTTT. Amino acid sequence: CASSEDPRSVDTQYF.

The V gene is TRBV27, the J gene TRBJ1-1, with a tentative D call TRBD1 (5 bases). The CDR3 sequence is 13 residues long. Trimming cost V 8 bases and J 5 bases, with 15 bases left between them. Germline V lookup: CDR1 MNHEY, CDR2 SMNVEV (reference sequence). CDR3 coding DNA: TGTGCCAGCTTCACAGGTAGAGGAACTGAAGCTTTCTTT. It encodes CASFTGRGTEAFF.

Many counts were recorded for this clonotype. The gene calls are TRBV4-1 and TRBJ2-1; 7 bases line up with TRBD1. The V segment lost 2 bases and the J segment 4 bases; nucleotides outside the gene matches: 8. Germline V gene lookup returns CDR1 MGHRA and CDR2 YSYEKL. The CDR3 is 16 amino acids. The CDR3 DNA follows: TGCGCCAGCAGCCAATGGGCAGGACAGGCATACAATGAGCAGTTCTTC. This gives the protein CASSQWAGQAYNEQFF.

This clonotype came up a few times. The CDR3 region has the DNA TGTGCCAGCAGCCCAGGAGACAGGGGTAATGGCTACACCTTC. This encodes CASSPGDRGNGYTF. This rearrangement joins TRBV3-1 to TRBJ1-2; TRBD1 matches at 8 bases. V was clipped by 4 bases and J by 6 bases; unmatched bases: 7. Germline V gene sequence: CDR1 LGHDT, CDR2 YNNKEL (reference sequence). The CDR3 spans 14 residues.

V and J are TRBV5-6 and TRBJ1-2; weak D call: TRBD1 (5 bases). The CDR3 loop spans 13 amino acids. Trimming took off 0 bases at V and 8 bases at J, with 11 bases between the two ends. CDR1 and CDR2 (germline): SGHDT, YYEEEE. The DNA for the CDR3 is TGTGCCAGCAGCTTGGGACAGACGGACGGCTACACCTTC. It yields the protein CASSLGQTDGYTF.

This clonotype showed up many times. The chain has TRBV2 and TRBJ1-6; 9 bases align to TRBD1. Germline loops: CDR1 SNHLY, CDR2 FYNNEI. Trimming cost V 2 bases and J 8 bases; bases outside gene matches: 4. The CDR3 length is 15 residues. DNA for the CDR3: TGTGCCAGCAGTGAAAGACAGGGGGTTCATTCACCCCTCCACTTT. Its translation: CASSERQGVHSPLHF.

This clonotype was recorded a few times. The J gene is TRBJ1-1, the V gene TRBV12-3 or TRBV12-4, with D maybe TRBD1 (5 bases). Deletions cut 3 bases from V and 5 bases from J, with 10 bases between. The CDR3 is made up of 13 amino acids. The CDR3 sequence: CASSFWEGTEAFF. The CDR3 DNA is TGTGCCAGCAGTTTCTGGGAGGGGACTGAAGCTTTCTTT.

There are a few counts of this clonotype. V gene TRBV7-9 combines with J gene TRBJ1-4; D call uncertain. This CDR3 contains 14 residues. Per germline, CDR1 SEHNR and CDR2 FQNEAQ (reference sequence). The ends were cut back, 1 base at V and 8 bases at J, with 11 bases in the middle. CDR3: CASSLEFGREKLFF. As DNA, the CDR3 is TGTGCCAGCAGCTTAGAGTTCGGGAGGGAAAAACTGTTTTTT.

This clonotype was observed many times. The chain recombines TRBV28 with TRBJ2-1; 9 nucleotides align to TRBD2. CDR3 length: 17 residues. Germline-derived CDR1 and CDR2 are MDHEN and SYDVKM. V was pared by 6 bases and J by 4 bases, with 13 bases of the junction left unmatched. This CDR3 is CASRDSGSPKFYNEQFF. Here the CDR3 DNA reads TGTGCCAGCAGAGATAGCGGGAGCCCTAAATTTTACAATGAGCAGTTCTTC.

The chain employs TRBV11-2 and TRBJ2-5; 12 nucleotides agree with TRBD2. The CDR3 spans 15 residues. The germline CDR1 and CDR2 sequences are SGHAT and FQNNGV. V lost 5 bases to trimming and J lost 6 bases; unmatched junction nucleotides: 7. The CDR3 loop reads CASSPGLAGRKTQYF. Here the CDR3 DNA reads TGTGCCAGCAGCCCCGGACTAGCGGGGAGGAAGACCCAGTACTTC.

The J gene is TRBJ2-3, the V gene TRBV7-3, with 12 bases identical to TRBD2. Unmatched junction bases numbered 5, after V lost 3 bases and J lost 7 bases. Germline-derived CDR1 and CDR2 are SGHTA and FQGTGA. This CDR3 spans 15 amino acids. The CDR3 is CASSFTSGGQNTQYF. CDR3 nucleotide sequence: TGTGCCAGCAGCTTTACTAGCGGGGGGCAGAATACGCAGTATTTT. The full variable domain, completed using reference TRBV7-3 and TRBJ2-3, is GAGVSQTPSNKVTEKGKYVELRCDPISGHTALYWYRQSLGQGPEFLIYFQGTGAADDSGLPNDRFFAVRPEGSVSTLKIQRTERGDSAVYLCASSFTSGGQNTQYFGPGTRLTVL.

This clonotype was seen at least ten times. The V and J genes are TRBV14 and TRBJ2-7; D is unclear. The germline V gene has CDR1 SGHDN and CDR2 FVKESK. V was trimmed by 0 bases and J by 2 bases, leaving 11 bases between them. This CDR3 comprises 15 residues. Written as DNA, the CDR3 is TGTGCCAGCAGCCAAGATCCCGAGGCCGCCTACGAGCAGTACTTC. Translation gives CASSQDPEAAYEQYF.

In its sample, this clonotype was seen many times. The genes are TRBV12-3 or TRBV12-4 and TRBJ1-5, with 8 bases aligning to TRBD1. There are 16 residues in the CDR3. The junction had 8 bases not matched to a gene; V was cut back by 6 bases and J by 1 base. The CDR3 loop reads CASSQNQGASNQPQHF. CDR3 bases: TGTGCCAGCAGCCAAAATCAGGGGGCGAGCAATCAGCCCCAGCATTTT.

This clonotype appeared many times. The chain combines TRBV7-2 with TRBJ2-2; D is undetermined. The V end lost 2 bases, the J end lost 5 bases, and 3 bases lay between the germline ends. CDR3 length: 12 amino acids. Germline V gene data show CDR1 as SGHTA and CDR2 as FQGNSA. CDR3 residues: CASSLYTGELFF. The DNA for the CDR3 is TGTGCCAGCAGCTTATATACCGGGGAGCTGTTTTTT.